This paragraph reports one TCR beta chain. This sample was included in a study of cytomegalovirus exposure and HLA in healthy donors. PCR used 60 Vbeta primers and 13 Jbeta primers. Assay used: immunoSEQ multiplex PCR; TCRdb lists only in-frame clones, some missing. Of approximately 160,000 clones in the sample, about two thirds were seen once. The origin of this receptor is a woman in her late teens or twenties in good health and CMV-seropositive. Sequenced material: PBMCs.

This CDR3 reads CASSLTGRNTEAFF. CDR3 DNA: TGCGCCAGCAGCTTGACAGGGCGAAACACTGAAGCTTTCTTT. J is TRBJ1-1 and V is TRBV5-1; perhaps TRBD1 as D (6 bases). The CDR3 runs 14 residues. Germline loops: CDR1 SGHRS, CDR2 YFSETQ. V was shortened by 1 base and J by 2 bases, with 9 bases between the two germline ends. Filled out from reference TRBV5-1 and TRBJ1-1, the complete variable domain reads KAGVTQTPRYLIKTRGQQVTLSCSPISGHRSVSWYQQTPGQGLQFLFEYFSETQRNKGNFPGRFSGRQFSNSRSEMNVSTLELGDSALYLCASSLTGRNTEAFFGQGTRLTVV.